This TCR beta chain was sequenced during a study of blood T cell repertoires in COVID-19. Sequenced by immunoSEQ multiplex PCR; TCRdb stores in-frame clones only, minus some. The data show around 93,000 clones, with about 90% seen just once and over 5.5% held by the top ten. Seattle enrolled patients during active infection and tracked them longitudinally. CDR3 length equals 15 residues. Losses at the gene ends were 8 bases for V and 1 base for J; bases not matched to a gene: 9. Per germline, CDR1 SNHLY and CDR2 FYNNEI. The sequencing sample was made of peripheral blood. V is TRBV2 and J is TRBJ2-5, with 8 bases matching TRBD1. The receptor was isolated from a man aged 18-30 years with COVID-19, enrolled during active disease. The CDR3 reads CASRDRSLAQETQYF. The CDR3, as DNA: TGTGCCAGCCGGGACAGGTCCCTTGCCCAAGAGACCCAGTACTTC.